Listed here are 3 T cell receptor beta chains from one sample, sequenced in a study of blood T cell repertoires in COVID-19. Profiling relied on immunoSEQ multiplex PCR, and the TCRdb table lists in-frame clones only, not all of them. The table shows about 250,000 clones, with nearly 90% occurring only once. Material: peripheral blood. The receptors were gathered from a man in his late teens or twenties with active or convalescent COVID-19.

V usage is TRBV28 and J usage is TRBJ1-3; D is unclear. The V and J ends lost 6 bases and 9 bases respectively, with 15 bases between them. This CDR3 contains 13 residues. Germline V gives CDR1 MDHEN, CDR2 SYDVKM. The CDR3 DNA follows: TGTGCCAGCAGAAACAGTTTTCCGAGCACCATATATTTT. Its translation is CASRNSFPSTIYF.

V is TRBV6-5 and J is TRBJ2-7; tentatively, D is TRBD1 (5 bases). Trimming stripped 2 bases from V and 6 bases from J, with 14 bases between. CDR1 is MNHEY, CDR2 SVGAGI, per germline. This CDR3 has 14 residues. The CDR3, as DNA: TGTGCCAGCAGTTACGTAGGCCCCCAGGGCGAGCAGTACTTC. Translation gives CASSYVGPQGEQYF.

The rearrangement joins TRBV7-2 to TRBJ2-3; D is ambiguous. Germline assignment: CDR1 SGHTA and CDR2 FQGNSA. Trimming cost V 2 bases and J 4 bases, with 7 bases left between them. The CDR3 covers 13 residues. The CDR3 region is CASSLTAADTQYF. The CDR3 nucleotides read TGTGCCAGCAGCTTAACCGCGGCAGATACGCAGTATTTT. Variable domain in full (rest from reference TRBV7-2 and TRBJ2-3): GAGVSQSPSNKVTEKGKDVELRCDPISGHTALYWYRQSLGQGLEFLIYFQGNSAPDKSGLPSDRFSAERTGGSVSTLTIQRTQQEDSAVYLCASSLTAADTQYFGPGTRLTVL.